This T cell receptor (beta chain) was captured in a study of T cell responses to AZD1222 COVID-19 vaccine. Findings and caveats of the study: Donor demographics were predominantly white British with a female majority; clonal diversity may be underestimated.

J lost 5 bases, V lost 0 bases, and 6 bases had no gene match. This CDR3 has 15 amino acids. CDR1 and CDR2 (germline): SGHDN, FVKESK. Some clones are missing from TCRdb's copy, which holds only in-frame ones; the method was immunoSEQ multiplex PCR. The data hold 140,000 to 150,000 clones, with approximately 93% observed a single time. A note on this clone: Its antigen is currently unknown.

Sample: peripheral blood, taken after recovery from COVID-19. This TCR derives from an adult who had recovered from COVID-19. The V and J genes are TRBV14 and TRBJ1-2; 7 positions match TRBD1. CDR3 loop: CASSQEAGQSYGYTF. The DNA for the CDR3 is TGTGCCAGCAGCCAAGAGGCGGGACAGTCTTATGGCTACACCTTC.